This is a list of T cell receptor beta chains from one sample in a study of beta chain features in type 1 diabetes. The protocol was immunoSEQ multiplex PCR, while the TCRdb copy is restricted to in-frame clones and leaves out a portion. The data show 150,000 to 190,000 clones, with around 10% seen just once and under 0.55% held by the top ten. Sequenced: central memory CD4+ T cells from blood. These receptors all come from a man in his thirties or forties with type 1 diabetes. CDR3s include the opening cysteine and the closing phenylalanine or tryptophan. D genes are given only for firm matches. Size is stated for part of the rows, as once, few or many counts, or as a class when the clone is expanded.

>few|TRBV5-1|TRBJ2-7|TRBD1
TGCGCCAGCAGCTCACAGGGGGCGGTGGAGCAGTACTTC
CASSSQGAVEQYF
>few|TRBV29-1|TRBJ2-3|-
TGCAGCGTTGAACATTCCACAGATACGCAGTATTTT
CSVEHSTDTQYF
>many|TRBV28|TRBJ2-1|TRBD2
TGTGCCAGCAACCGGATAGCGGGAGGAAGGGATGAGCAGTTCTTC
CASNRIAGGRDEQFF
>few|TRBV9|TRBJ2-3|TRBD2
TGTGCCAGCAGCGTAGTAGCGGGGAGCACAGATACGCAGTATTTT
CASSVVAGSTDTQYF
>few|TRBV7-6|TRBJ2-7|TRBD2
TGTGCCAGCAGTCCGCTGACTAGCGTATACTACGAGCAGTACTTC
CASSPLTSVYYEQYF
>-|TRBV4-2|TRBJ2-5|TRBD1
TGTGCCAGCAGCCAGGGGGAGGGACAGGGAGGCTCCGTGCTGAACTTC
CASSQGEGQGGSVLNF
>-|TRBV6-4|TRBJ2-1|-
TGTGCCAGCAGCCAGGGTACTGAGCAGTTCTTC
CASSQGTEQFF
>-|TRBV5-1|TRBJ2-1|TRBD2
TGCGCCAGCAGCCCGGGACTAGCGGGAGACCCGGGGGGGCAGTTCTTC
CASSPGLAGDPGGQFF
>few|TRBV6-6|TRBJ2-7|-
TGTGCCAGCCGGGGAGCGGTGGAGCAGTACTTC
CASRGAVEQYF
>few|TRBV18|TRBJ2-2|-
TGTGCCAGCTCACCACTCGGGAAGGCGAACACCGGGGAGCTGTTTTTT
CASSPLGKANTGELFF
>-|TRBV29-1|TRBJ1-1|-
TGCACCATGATGGGCAGGGAAGTGGGGACTGAAGCTTTCTTT
CTMMGREVGTEAFF
>-|TRBV7-9|TRBJ2-3|TRBD2
TGTGCCAGCACGGGAGGGGGCACAGATACGCAGTATTTT
CASTGGGTDTQYF
>few|TRBV5-1|TRBJ2-7|TRBD2
TGCGCCAGCAGCTTAGGACTAGCGGGAGACGAGCAGTACTTC
CASSLGLAGDEQYF
>-|TRBV11-1|TRBJ1-4|TRBD1
TGTGCCAGCAGCCAGGGACAGCTGAATGAAAAACTGTTTTTT
CASSQGQLNEKLFF
>few|TRBV9|TRBJ2-5|-
TGTGCCAGCAGCCCTTTTGGTACCCGGGAGACCCAGTACTTC
CASSPFGTRETQYF
>-|TRBV23-1|TRBJ1-5|TRBD1
TGCGCCAGCAGTCCCCCCGGGACAGGCCGAGCGCCCCAGCATTTT
CASSPPGTGRAPQHF
>few|TRBV6-6|TRBJ2-7|-
TGTGCCAGCAGTCCGGGTCGATACGAGCAGTACTTC
CASSPGRYEQYF
>few|TRBV6-1|TRBJ2-3|TRBD2
TGTGCCAGCAGTGAATTCGGGAGGTCGTTCACAGATACGCAGTATTTT
CASSEFGRSFTDTQYF
>few|TRBV28|TRBJ1-2|TRBD1
TGTGCCAGCAGTTTAGGGACAGATTATGGCTACACCTTC
CASSLGTDYGYTF
>few|TRBV29-1|TRBJ1-2|TRBD1
TGCAGCGTCCTGGACAGGGGGGTATATGGCTACACCTTC
CSVLDRGVYGYTF
>-|TRBV15|TRBJ1-2|-
TGTGCCACCAGCAGAGATCTCTCCAGAAACTATGGCTACACCTTC
CATSRDLSRNYGYTF
>few|TRBV6-6|TRBJ2-5|TRBD2
TGTGCCAGCAGACTAGCGGGAGGGGAGACCCAGTACTTC
CASRLAGGETQYF